This TCR beta chain was retrieved from a study of OX40 agonist ivuxolimab in advanced cancers. Overall study context: Partial responses occurred in three patients (one hepatocellular carcinoma, two cutaneous melanoma).

Trimming took 7 bases from V and 6 from J, leaving 9 bases between them. CDR1 is SEHNR, CDR2 FQNEAQ, per germline (reference sequence). The CDR3 totals 11 residues. This table comes from immunoSEQ multiplex PCR, and its TCRdb copy is limited to in-frame clones, with some not included. The sample includes over 85,000 clones, 89% of them seen just once. Anyone with autoimmune disease history or systemic immunosuppression was excluded. This chain links TRBV7-9 with TRBJ1-1; a possible D gene is TRBD1 (5 bases). The TCR sequence derives from an adult with an advanced solid tumor such as melanoma, head and neck, liver or kidney cancer. The specimen was CD4+ or CD8+ T cells sorted from blood, collected in a trial of the OX40 agonist ivuxolimab. Written as DNA, the CDR3 is TGTGCCAGCATGGGGCTGGCTGAAGCTTTCTTT. Translation gives CASMGLAEAFF.